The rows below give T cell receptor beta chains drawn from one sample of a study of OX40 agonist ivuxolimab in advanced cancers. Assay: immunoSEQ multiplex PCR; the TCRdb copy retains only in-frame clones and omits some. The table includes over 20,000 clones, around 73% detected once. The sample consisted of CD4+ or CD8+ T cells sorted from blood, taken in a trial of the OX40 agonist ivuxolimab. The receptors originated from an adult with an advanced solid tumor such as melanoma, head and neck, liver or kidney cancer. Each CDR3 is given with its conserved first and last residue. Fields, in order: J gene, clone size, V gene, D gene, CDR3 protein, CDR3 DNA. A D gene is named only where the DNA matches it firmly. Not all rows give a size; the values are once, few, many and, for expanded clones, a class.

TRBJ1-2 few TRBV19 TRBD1 CASSILGDRGREGYTF TGTGCCAGTAGTATTTTAGGGGACAGGGGGCGCGAAGGCTACACCTTC
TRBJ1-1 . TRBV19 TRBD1 CASKDRERVTEAFF TGTGCCAGTAAGGACAGGGAGCGAGTCACTGAAGCTTTCTTT
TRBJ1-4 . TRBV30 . CAWNLGGVVGEKLFF TGTGCCTGGAACTTAGGCGGGGTCGTTGGTGAAAAACTGTTTTTT
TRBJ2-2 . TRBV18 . CASSPVAPGGELFF TGTGCCAGCTCACCCGTGGCCCCGGGCGGGGAGCTGTTTTTT
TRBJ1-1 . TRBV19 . CASRFRPFGNTEAFF TGTGCCAGTCGTTTCAGACCCTTTGGGAACACTGAAGCTTTCTTT
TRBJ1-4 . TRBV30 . CAWSLTGGGGEKLFF TGTGCCTGGAGTCTAACAGGCGGGGGCGGTGAAAAACTGTTTTTT
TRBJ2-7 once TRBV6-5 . CASSSLTGRYEQYF TGTGCCAGCAGTTCGTTGACGGGCCGCTACGAGCAGTACTTC
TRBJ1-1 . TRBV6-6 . CATVSRGLNTEAFF TGTGCCACAGTATCCCGGGGTTTGAACACTGAAGCTTTCTTT
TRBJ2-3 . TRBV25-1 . CASSPRGGTDTQYF TGTGCCAGCAGTCCCCGGGGTGGCACAGATACGCAGTATTTT
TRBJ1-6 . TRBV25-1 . CASSEYRDFYNSPLHF TGTGCCAGCAGTGAATATCGGGACTTCTATAATTCACCCCTCCACTTT